The sequence of this T cell receptor (beta chain) was determined in a study of blood T cell repertoires in COVID-19. The CDR3 is made up of 16 amino acids. CDR1 and CDR2 from the germline V gene are SGHNT and YYREEE (reference sequence). Trimming left V 4 bases short and J 0 bases short, with 16 bases between. Clones were sequenced by immunoSEQ multiplex PCR, and TCRdb holds only the in-frame ones, with some missing. The sample records about 260,000 clones, around 87% being singletons. Individuals aged roughly 18 to 95 years were recruited from 20 to 25 US areas. The clonotype was recovered from a young woman who had recovered from COVID-19. The sample was PBMCs or T cells enriched from blood (not recorded which). The gene calls are TRBV5-4 and TRBJ1-1, with D uncertain. This CDR3 reads CASSLRRSGVNTEAFF. The CDR3 DNA sequence: TGTGCCAGCAGCCTGCGGAGGAGTGGGGTGAACACTGAAGCTTTCTTT.